A selection of T cell receptor beta chains follows, all from one sample in a study of T-cell reconstitution after alpha-beta-depleted transplantation in children. TCRdb passed the PCR reads through MiXCR, listing each CDR3 protein once. The table lists 450,000 to 600,000 distinct CDR3 sequences, about a sixth of them singletons, with 3.3% in the top ten. The material sequenced was PBMCs from the stem cell graft donor, taken from the stem cell graft. All receptors come from a human donor who donated a stem cell graft to a child with acute lymphoblastic leukemia. CDR3s include the opening cysteine and the closing phenylalanine or tryptophan. Each record gives: clone size, V gene, J gene, D gene, CDR3 DNA, CDR3 protein. The D gene is left open where the match is weak. Not all rows give a size; the values are once, few, many and, for expanded clones, a class.

size: NA
V: TRBV7-9
J: TRBJ2-7
D: NA
DNA: TGCGCCAGCAGTTCCGCCTCCTACGAGCAGTACTTC
CDR3: CASSSASYEQYF

size: NA
V: TRBV19
J: TRBJ2-1
D: NA
DNA: TGTGCCAGTAGTTTAAACAGATTAAACAATGAGCAGTTCTTC
CDR3: CASSLNRLNNEQFF

size: NA
V: TRBV5-6
J: TRBJ2-2
D: NA
DNA: TGTGCCAGCAGCTTGGCCCTCGGTGTAGGGGTAGCCACCGGGGAGCTGTTTTTT
CDR3: CASSLALGVGVATGELFF

size: NA
V: TRBV7-7
J: TRBJ2-1
D: TRBD2
DNA: TGTGCCAGCAGCCTAGAGGGCGGGCTAGCGGGAGGGCCGATGTACAATGAGCAGTTCTTC
CDR3: CASSLEGGLAGGPMYNEQFF

size: NA
V: TRBV25-1
J: TRBJ2-5
D: NA
DNA: TGTCCCAGCAGTGAAACCTTTTGGGGAGAGACCCAGTACTTC
CDR3: CPSSETFWGETQYF

size: few
V: TRBV6-1
J: TRBJ1-2
D: TRBD1
DNA: TGTGCCAGCAGCCCCATGGGACAGGGGTGGTACTATGGCTACACCTTC
CDR3: CASSPMGQGWYYGYTF

size: few
V: TRBV29-1
J: TRBJ2-5
D: TRBD2
DNA: TGCAGCGTTGGGGGGCGGGAGGGTGGAGAGACCCAGTACTTC
CDR3: CSVGGREGGETQYF

size: NA
V: TRBV5-1
J: TRBJ1-1
D: NA
DNA: TGCGCCAGCAGCTGGCGACAGACGAACACTGAAGCTTTCTTT
CDR3: CASSWRQTNTEAFF

size: NA
V: TRBV11-1
J: TRBJ2-7
D: NA
DNA: TGTGCCAGCAGCTTAGCAACGGGTAACGAGCAGTACTTC
CDR3: CASSLATGNEQYF

size: NA
V: TRBV5-6
J: TRBJ2-5
D: TRBD2
DNA: TGTGCCAGCAGCCCGCGGGAGCTTGGGGAGACCCAGTACTTC
CDR3: CASSPRELGETQYF

size: few
V: TRBV5-1
J: TRBJ1-6
D: NA
DNA: TGCGCCAGCAGCTTTCGCGCACGTAACCAGGGTAATTCACCCCTCCACTTT
CDR3: CASSFRARNQGNSPLHF

size: NA
V: TRBV15
J: TRBJ2-7
D: TRBD2
DNA: TGTGCCACCAGCAAAACCACCAGCGGGAGGCTGACCTACGAGCAGTACTTC
CDR3: CATSKTTSGRLTYEQYF

size: NA
V: TRBV12-3/TRBV12-4
J: TRBJ2-3
D: NA
DNA: TGTGCCAGCAGCGCTGGAATAGATACGCAGTATTTT
CDR3: CASSAGIDTQYF

size: many
V: TRBV5-1
J: TRBJ2-2
D: NA
DNA: TGCGCCAGCAGCTTGGAACTTTTTAACACCGGGGAGCTGTTTTTT
CDR3: CASSLELFNTGELFF

size: NA
V: TRBV19
J: TRBJ1-2
D: NA
DNA: TGTGCCAGTAGTGGGACCGCCGTCTATGGCTACACCTTC
CDR3: CASSGTAVYGYTF

size: NA
V: TRBV9
J: TRBJ2-3
D: TRBD2
DNA: TGTGCCAGCAGCGTAAACCGGGAGGGGGAGGATACGCAGTATTTT
CDR3: CASSVNREGEDTQYF

size: NA
V: TRBV12-3/TRBV12-4
J: TRBJ1-2
D: NA
DNA: TGTGCCAGCAGTTATCGTGACCCCTACACCTTC
CDR3: CASSYRDPYTF

size: NA
V: TRBV3-1
J: TRBJ2-2
D: NA
DNA: TGTGCCAGCAGCCACATGGGGCGGACCGGGGAGCTGTTTTTT
CDR3: CASSHMGRTGELFF

size: NA
V: TRBV20-1
J: TRBJ2-1
D: TRBD2
DNA: TGCAGTGCTAGGGGGGTCGGCGGGAGGGCCTCCTACAATGAGCAGTTCTTC
CDR3: CSARGVGGRASYNEQFF

size: NA
V: TRBV5-1
J: TRBJ2-5
D: NA
DNA: TGCGCCAGCAGCTTGGCTACGGCTAAGGGAGAGACCCAGTACTTC
CDR3: CASSLATAKGETQYF

size: few
V: TRBV20-1
J: TRBJ2-7
D: NA
DNA: TGCAGTGCGGGGGGGACAGTGACCTACGAGCAGTACTTC
CDR3: CSAGGTVTYEQYF

size: few
V: TRBV12-3/TRBV12-4
J: TRBJ2-7
D: TRBD2
DNA: TGTGCCAGCAGTTTGGCCGGGACTAGCGGAACCTACGAGCAGTACTTC
CDR3: CASSLAGTSGTYEQYF

size: few
V: TRBV19
J: TRBJ2-2
D: NA
DNA: TGTGCCAGTAGTATATTATGGAACCCGAACACCGGGGAGCTGTTTTTT
CDR3: CASSILWNPNTGELFF

size: NA
V: TRBV7-3
J: TRBJ1-1
D: NA
DNA: TGTGCCAGCAGCTTAAGTGTGGGGGCGGAAGCTTTCTTT
CDR3: CASSLSVGAEAFF

size: NA
V: TRBV6-2/TRBV6-3
J: TRBJ2-7
D: TRBD2
DNA: TGTGCCAGCACCCCGGGGGGGGTCAAATACGAGCAGTACTTC
CDR3: CASTPGGVKYEQYF

size: many
V: TRBV6-4
J: TRBJ2-3
D: TRBD2
DNA: TGTGCCAGCAGTGAAAAGCGGGAGGGCACAGATACGCAGTATTTT
CDR3: CASSEKREGTDTQYF

size: few
V: TRBV10-3
J: TRBJ2-5
D: TRBD2
DNA: TGTGCCATCAGTGACCCAGCGGGAGAGCAAGAGACCCAGTACTTC
CDR3: CAISDPAGEQETQYF

size: few
V: TRBV12-3/TRBV12-4
J: TRBJ2-7
D: NA
DNA: TGTGCCAGCAGTTTCCGGATGACGGAGCGCAACGAGCAGTACTTC
CDR3: CASSFRMTERNEQYF

size: many
V: TRBV3-1
J: TRBJ2-7
D: TRBD2
DNA: TGTGCCAGCACCCCGACTAGCGGGAGGTACCTGGAGCAGTACTTC
CDR3: CASTPTSGRYLEQYF

size: few
V: TRBV29-1
J: TRBJ2-2
D: TRBD2
DNA: TGCAGCGACAGAAAAAGCGGGAGTAGGACCGGGGAGTTGTTTTTT
CDR3: CSDRKSGSRTGELFF

size: few
V: TRBV9
J: TRBJ2-1
D: TRBD2
DNA: TGTGCCAGCAGCCCAACGTTCCCCGGGAGGGGACTCGATGAGCAGTTCTTC
CDR3: CASSPTFPGRGLDEQFF

size: few
V: TRBV7-8
J: TRBJ2-1
D: NA
DNA: TGTGCCAGCAGCTCGATGGCAGGGAGCTCCTACAATGAGCAGTTCTTC
CDR3: CASSSMAGSSYNEQFF

size: NA
V: TRBV2
J: TRBJ1-2
D: NA
DNA: TGTGCCAGCACAGGGATCAACTATGGCTACACCTTC
CDR3: CASTGINYGYTF

size: few
V: TRBV12-3/TRBV12-4
J: TRBJ1-4
D: NA
DNA: TGTGCCAGCAGTTCGACGGGAGGGTCGGATGAAAAACTGTTTTTT
CDR3: CASSSTGGSDEKLFF

size: few
V: TRBV2
J: TRBJ2-7
D: TRBD1
DNA: TGTGCCAGCAATCTCCCGGGACAGGGGTCCTACGAGCAGTACTTC
CDR3: CASNLPGQGSYEQYF

size: NA
V: TRBV29-1
J: TRBJ2-7
D: NA
DNA: TGCAGCGTTAAGGCGGGCGAGCAGTACTTC
CDR3: CSVKAGEQYF

size: few
V: TRBV5-1
J: TRBJ1-1
D: TRBD1
DNA: TGCGCCAGCAGCTTGTACAGGGGGTACACTGAAGCTTTCTTT
CDR3: CASSLYRGYTEAFF

size: many
V: TRBV27
J: TRBJ1-1
D: NA
DNA: TGTGCCAGCCCCTTGGGCAGGGCTGTTGAAGCTTTCTTT
CDR3: CASPLGRAVEAFF

size: NA
V: TRBV15
J: TRBJ2-3
D: NA
DNA: TGTGCCACCAGCAGAGGTTGGAACCGGGCCCCGAGTGATACGCAGTATTTT
CDR3: CATSRGWNRAPSDTQYF

size: few
V: TRBV6-5
J: TRBJ1-5
D: NA
DNA: TGTGCCAGCAATACGCAGAATCAGCCCCAGCATTTT
CDR3: CASNTQNQPQHF

size: few
V: TRBV10-3
J: TRBJ2-7
D: TRBD1
DNA: TGTGCCATACACCCGACAGGGGGCGGCGAGCAGTACTTC
CDR3: CAIHPTGGGEQYF

size: NA
V: TRBV20-1
J: TRBJ2-7
D: TRBD2
DNA: TGCAGTGGGGGGCAGCGGGGGGCCTACGAGCAGTACTTC
CDR3: CSGGQRGAYEQYF

size: NA
V: TRBV14
J: TRBJ1-1
D: NA
DNA: TGTGCCAGCAGCCAGCGCACGCGGACGGATGAAGCTTTCTTT
CDR3: CASSQRTRTDEAFF

size: NA
V: TRBV20-1
J: TRBJ2-1
D: TRBD2
DNA: TGCAGTGCTAGAGCCCTAGCGGGAGGGGGGTATGAGCAGTTCTTC
CDR3: CSARALAGGGYEQFF

size: NA
V: TRBV27
J: TRBJ2-3
D: NA
DNA: TGTGCCAGCAGTCTCCTCGGACTCCCCGGGCACCCAGATACGCAGTATTTT
CDR3: CASSLLGLPGHPDTQYF

size: few
V: TRBV2
J: TRBJ2-4
D: TRBD1
DNA: TGTGCCAGCCAAGACTTCACAGGGGTGTTCGGAAACATTCAGTACTTC
CDR3: CASQDFTGVFGNIQYF

size: NA
V: TRBV4-1
J: TRBJ1-5
D: NA
DNA: TGCGCCAGCAGCCAAATCCCCCTGCCAGGGACTAATCAGCCCCAGCATTTT
CDR3: CASSQIPLPGTNQPQHF

size: few
V: TRBV20-1
J: TRBJ1-5
D: NA
DNA: TGCAGTGCTAGAGATGTGGCGGTTTACAATCAGCCCCAGCATTTT
CDR3: CSARDVAVYNQPQHF

size: few
V: TRBV7-2
J: TRBJ2-5
D: NA
DNA: TGTGCCAGCACCCCCGACCCCAGGGACCAAGAGACCCAGTACTTC
CDR3: CASTPDPRDQETQYF

size: NA
V: TRBV18
J: TRBJ2-1
D: TRBD2
DNA: TGTGCCAGCTCACCAGAGACTAGCGGGAGTGGGAATGAGCAGTTCTTC
CDR3: CASSPETSGSGNEQFF

size: few
V: TRBV5-1
J: TRBJ1-2
D: NA
DNA: TGCGCCAGCAGCTTAGAGGGGGGGCCGAGCTACACCTTC
CDR3: CASSLEGGPSYTF

size: few
V: TRBV5-6
J: TRBJ2-1
D: TRBD1
DNA: TGTGCCAGCAGCGTTGGACAGGGGTGGGCCTCCTACAATGAGCAGTTCTTC
CDR3: CASSVGQGWASYNEQFF

size: few
V: TRBV27
J: TRBJ2-7
D: TRBD2
DNA: TGTGCCAGCAGATTATCCCCGGGACTAGCCCGATACGAGCAGTACTTC
CDR3: CASRLSPGLARYEQYF

size: NA
V: TRBV10-1
J: TRBJ2-1
D: NA
DNA: TGCGCCAGCAGTGAGTCGAGTTTAGGGGATGAGCAGTTCTTC
CDR3: CASSESSLGDEQFF